The 10 T cell receptor beta chains listed next were all sequenced from one sample in a study of blood T cells in healthy people across ages (dated by TCRdb to about 2015). Receptors were amplified or captured by 5' RACE. For sequencing, an Illumina HiSeq 2500 was employed. A second PCR of roughly 7 to 11 cycles was run with a J-beta primer mix and a sample-barcoded 5' primer. Through fastp at Q25 and MiXCR, TCRdb rebuilt clones from the public reads, retaining in-frame beta chains. CDR3 protein duplicates are merged, each entry listing the most common genes and DNA. This sample gives roughly 1.5 million distinct CDR3 sequences in total; less than 45% of them show up just once. The ten largest make up around 4% of the sample. The sample consisted of blood. These receptors all stem from a woman aged 18-30 years in good health.

There are a few counts of this clonotype. This chain links TRBV27 with TRBJ1-5; TRBD1 aligns across 8 bases. CDR3 length: 13 residues. The germline CDR1 and CDR2 sequences are MNHEY and SMNVEV (reference sequence). V gave up 6 bases and J gave up 7 bases; unmatched junction bases: 5. CDR3 loop: CASRPTGGQPQHF. The CDR3 coding sequence is TGTGCCAGCAGACCCACAGGGGGGCAGCCCCAGCATTTT.

The V gene is TRBV7-2, the J gene TRBJ1-6, with TRBD1 as a possible D gene (5 bases). With 7 bases removed from V and 7 bases from J, the gap between germline ends came to 14 bases. Germline CDR1 is SGHTA and CDR2 is FQGNSA. The CDR3 consists of 14 residues. The CDR3 region has the DNA TGTGCCAGCAATTTAGGGGCAGAAAATTCACCCCTCCACTTT. As protein: CASNLGAENSPLHF.

Concerning this clonotype itself: This may stem from a read error, because a much larger clone lies one nucleotide away. This chain uses TRBV4-1 with TRBJ2-1; no firm D call. The CDR3 is 11 amino acids. Germline V CDR1 and CDR2: MGHRA, YSYEKL. Trimming took 3 bases from V and 10 from J, leaving 7 bases between them. The CDR3: CASSHFYEQFF. In DNA, the CDR3 is TGCGCCAGCAGCCATTTTTACGAGCAGTTCTTC.

The chain is built from TRBV25-1 and TRBJ2-2; no clear D. Trimming shortened V by 3 bases and J by 4 bases, and 6 bases separated the two germline ends. This CDR3 comprises 13 residues. Germline assignment: CDR1 MGHDK and CDR2 SYGVNS. The CDR3 region is CASSEWGTGELFF. The CDR3, as DNA: TGTGCCAGCAGTGAGTGGGGCACCGGGGAGCTGTTTTTT.

There are a few counts of this clonotype. The chain joins TRBV6-1 to TRBJ1-1; 8 bases are shared with TRBD1. This CDR3 has 15 amino acids. The germline V gene has CDR1 MNHNS and CDR2 SASEGT. Trimming at V came to 2 bases and at J to 4 bases, leaving 6 bases not matched to a gene. The CDR3 DNA reads TGTGCCAGCAGTGAAAGGACAGGGAGGAGCACTGAAGCTTTCTTT. It encodes CASSERTGRSTEAFF.

Of note for this clonotype: One base away lies a much larger clone, so this may be a sequencing read error. The chain is built from TRBV20-1 and TRBJ1-2; D gene uncertain. The V end was cut by 3 bases, the J end by 1 base, with 21 bases between. Germline CDR1 DFQATT, CDR2 SNEGSKA (reference sequence). This CDR3 is 17 amino acids long. CDR3 amino acids: CSASGCGEEGYNYGYTF. The CDR3 DNA is TGCAGTGCTAGCGGATGTGGGGAGGAGGGATATAACTATGGCTACACCTTC.

This clonotype was seen a handful of times. V is TRBV3-1 and J is TRBJ1-1, with D hard to call. CDR1 is LGHDT, CDR2 YNNKEL, per germline (reference sequence). The V end lost 0 bases, the J end lost 3 bases, and 8 bases lay between the germline ends. The CDR3 consists of 14 residues. As DNA, the CDR3 is TGTGCCAGCAGCCAAGATGTGTATGACACTGAAGCTTTCTTT. Translated: CASSQDVYDTEAFF.

CDR3 nucleotides: TGTGCCAGCAGCTTAGTAACCTCTACTATCGGGCAGTACTTC. The encoded protein is CASSLVTSTIGQYF. The chain employs TRBV7-2 and TRBJ2-5, with unresolved D. The V gene lost 1 base and the J gene lost 11 bases, with 17 bases spanning the gap. Germline-derived CDR1 and CDR2 are SGHTA and FQGNSA. The CDR3 has 14 residues.

The chain links TRBV12-3 or TRBV12-4 to TRBJ1-4, with 7 bases lining up with TRBD1. This CDR3 spans 14 amino acids. Unmatched junction bases numbered 10, after V lost 5 bases and J lost 10 bases. The CDR3 region is CASSVEAGGRKLFF. The CDR3 DNA reads TGTGCCAGCAGTGTCGAGGCAGGGGGTCGAAAACTGTTTTTT.

The sample holds a few counts of this clonotype. The chain recombines TRBV6-5 with TRBJ2-3; tentatively, D is TRBD2 (6 bases). The CDR3 runs to 16 residues. Germline V gene sequence: CDR1 MNHEY, CDR2 SVGAGI. Trimming stripped 4 bases from V and 1 base from J, with 15 bases between. The CDR3 loop reads CASSSGTLLGTDTQYF. The CDR3 coding sequence is TGTGCCAGCAGTTCCGGGACTTTATTGGGCACAGATACGCAGTATTTT.